This record covers a single T cell receptor (beta chain). Its antigen is still unknown. This entry comes from a study of CD8+ T cells in alopecia areata. Study observations and caveats: Within the top 100, expanded CD8+ clones significantly decreased with tofacitinib, as did scalp clonality. Having just one nonresponder leaves the connection between baseline CD8+ expansion and response unresolved.

Trimming at V came to 5 bases and at J to 6 bases, leaving 9 bases not matched to a gene. The germline gives CDR1 SGHTA, CDR2 FQGNSA. The length of the CDR3 is 15 residues. Described treatment: oral pan-JAK inhibitor, 5-10 mg twice daily. Following extraction, RNA underwent reverse transcription to cDNA, which served as the sequencing template. Here immunoSEQ multiplex PCR was the method, and the copy in TCRdb shows in-frame clones only, minus some. The table includes about 210,000 clones, less than 75% detected once. Source: CD4+ T cells sorted from blood, taken at week 4, from a patient treated with tofacitinib. This TCR derives from a human donor with alopecia areata. V is TRBV7-2 and J is TRBJ2-3; the match to TRBD1 covers 9 bases. CDR3 protein: CASSTRQGGMDTQYF. CDR3 sequence (DNA): TGTGCCAGCAGCACCCGACAGGGGGGTATGGATACGCAGTATTTT.